This T cell receptor beta chain emerged from a study of shared clonotypes between healthy human individuals. General study results and limits: In contrast to clonotypes shared by all four donors, non-shared clonotypes had lower generation probabilities. In general, naive subsets displayed greater estimated richness than memory subsets did. Since donors were few, the genetic and exposure-history diversity represented was limited.

Nashville, Tennessee was home to all donors, each a Caucasian adult. Assay: immunoSEQ multiplex PCR; the TCRdb copy retains only in-frame clones and omits some. The table includes roughly 300,000 clones, more than 75% detected once. Germline V CDR1 and CDR2: WSHSY, SAAADI. Trimming took off 7 bases at V and 8 bases at J, with 15 bases between the two ends. The CDR3 has 14 residues. This clone came up once. Its antigen is not identified. Sequenced material: memory CD8+ T cells sorted from blood. This sample's subset: CD45RO+ cells pooled with CCR7-negative TemRA cells. This sequence was found in a young man in good health. The V gene is TRBV10-2, the J gene TRBJ1-6; no clear D gene. The CDR3 DNA sequence: TGCGCCAGCAAGGGTCGTGCATGGGATTCACCCCTCCACTTT. It specifies CASKGRAWDSPLHF.